This T cell receptor (beta chain) was captured in a study of neoadjuvant anti-PD-1 for oral cavity cancer. V lost 4 bases to trimming and J lost 2 bases, with 8 bases between them. CDR3 length: 12 residues. Looked up from germline, CDR1 is GTSNPN and CDR2 is SVGIG (reference sequence). Sequencing used immunoSEQ multiplex PCR; TCRdb keeps in-frame clones, though not all of them. The sample shows 30,000 to 35,000 clones, about 87% of them seen only once. Patients had HPV-negative, locally advanced oral cavity squamous cell carcinoma. The rearrangement links TRBV30 to TRBJ1-1; a weak D match, TRBD1 (5 bases). The sequence was collected from a person aged 35-79 years with oral cavity squamous cell carcinoma. Sequencing used PBMCs, obtained before nivolumab (anti-PD-1) treatment. CDR3 sequence (DNA): TGTGCCTGGACCCAGGGAAACACTGAAGCTTTCTTT. Encoded protein: CAWTQGNTEAFF.